This T cell receptor beta chain was sequenced in a study of blood T cells in healthy people across ages. A J-beta primer mix and a sample-barcoded 5' primer were used in a second PCR of about 7 to 12 cycles. TCRdb independently ran MiXCR on the 5' RACE reads; one entry per CDR3 protein. This sample has approximately 670,000 distinct CDR3 sequences, with 40% to 50% found just once. Whole-study results and caveats: Long-lived and aged donors differed, with more naive CD4+ cells and higher diversity in the long-lived. Roughly linear age-related decline in beta diversity appeared, significant by age approximately 43.

CDR3 length equals 13 residues. Germline CDR1 SNHLY, CDR2 FYNNEI. Comments on this clonotype: Its antigen remains unknown.

Sequenced input: blood. V usage is TRBV2 and J usage is TRBJ2-5, with TRBD1 as a possible D gene (6 bases). The DNA end favors TRBJ2-7, so the J call may be wrong. This TCR was sampled from an elderly man in good health. The CDR3 sequence: CASNRATSYEQYF. In DNA form, the CDR3 reads TGTGCCAGCAACAGGGCTACATCCTACGAGCAGTACTTC.